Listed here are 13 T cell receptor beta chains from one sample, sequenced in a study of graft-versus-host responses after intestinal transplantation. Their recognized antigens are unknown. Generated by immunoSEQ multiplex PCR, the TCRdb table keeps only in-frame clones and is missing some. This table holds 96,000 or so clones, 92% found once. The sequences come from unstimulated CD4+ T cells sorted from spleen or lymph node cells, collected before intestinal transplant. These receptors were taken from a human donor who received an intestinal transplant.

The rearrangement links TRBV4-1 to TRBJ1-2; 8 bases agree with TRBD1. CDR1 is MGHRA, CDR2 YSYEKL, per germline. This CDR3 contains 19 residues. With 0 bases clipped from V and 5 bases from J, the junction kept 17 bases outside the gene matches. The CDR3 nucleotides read TGCGCCAGCAGCCAAGATCCAAATTTGAGACAGGGGTCTTTTTATGGCTACACCTTC. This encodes CASSQDPNLRQGSFYGYTF.

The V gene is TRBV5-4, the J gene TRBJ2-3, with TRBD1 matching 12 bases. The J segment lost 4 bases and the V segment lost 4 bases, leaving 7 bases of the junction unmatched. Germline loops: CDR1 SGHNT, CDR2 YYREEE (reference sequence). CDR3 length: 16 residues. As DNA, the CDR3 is TGTGCCAGCAGCGGAGGGACAGGGGGCCTGTCAGATACGCAGTATTTT. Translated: CASSGGTGGLSDTQYF.

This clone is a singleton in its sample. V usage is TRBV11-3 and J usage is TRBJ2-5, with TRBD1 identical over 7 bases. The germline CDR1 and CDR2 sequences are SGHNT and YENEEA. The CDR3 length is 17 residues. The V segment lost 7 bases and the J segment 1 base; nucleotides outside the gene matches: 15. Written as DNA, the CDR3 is TGTGCCAGCACCTCCAGGGTGAGGACAGGAATCCAAGAGACCCAGTACTTC. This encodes CASTSRVRTGIQETQYF.

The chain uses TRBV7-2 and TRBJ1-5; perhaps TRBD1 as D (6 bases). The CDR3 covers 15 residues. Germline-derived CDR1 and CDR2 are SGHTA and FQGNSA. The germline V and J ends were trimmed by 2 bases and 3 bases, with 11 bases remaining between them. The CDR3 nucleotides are TGTGCCAGCAGCTTAACCCGGGACAACAATCAGCCCCAGCATTTT. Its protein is CASSLTRDNNQPQHF.

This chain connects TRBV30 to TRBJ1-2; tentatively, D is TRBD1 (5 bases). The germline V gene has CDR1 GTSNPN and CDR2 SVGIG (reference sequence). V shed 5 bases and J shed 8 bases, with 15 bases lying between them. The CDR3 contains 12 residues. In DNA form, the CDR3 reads TGTGCCTGGGGTGGGGCCGTTCAAGGCTACACCTTC. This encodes CAWGGAVQGYTF.

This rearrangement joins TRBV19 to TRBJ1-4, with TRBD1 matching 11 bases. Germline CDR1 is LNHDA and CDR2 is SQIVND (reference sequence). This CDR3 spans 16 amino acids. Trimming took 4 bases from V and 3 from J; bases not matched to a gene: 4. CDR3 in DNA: TGTGCCAGTAGTACAGGGACAGGGGGAGCTAATGAAAAACTGTTTTTT. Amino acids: CASSTGTGGANEKLFF.

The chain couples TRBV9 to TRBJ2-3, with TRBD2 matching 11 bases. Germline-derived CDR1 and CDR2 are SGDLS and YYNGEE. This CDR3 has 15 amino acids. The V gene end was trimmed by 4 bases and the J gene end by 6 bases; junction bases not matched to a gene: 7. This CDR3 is CASSILAGGGDTQYF. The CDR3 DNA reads TGTGCCAGCAGCATCCTAGCGGGGGGAGGGGATACGCAGTATTTT.

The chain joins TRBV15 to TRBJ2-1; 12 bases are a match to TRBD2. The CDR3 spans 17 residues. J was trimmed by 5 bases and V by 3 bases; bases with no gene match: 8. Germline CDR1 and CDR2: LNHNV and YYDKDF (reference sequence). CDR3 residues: CATSRLAGGLKHNEQFF. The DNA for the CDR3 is TGTGCCACCAGCAGGCTAGCGGGAGGGTTGAAGCACAATGAGCAGTTCTTC.

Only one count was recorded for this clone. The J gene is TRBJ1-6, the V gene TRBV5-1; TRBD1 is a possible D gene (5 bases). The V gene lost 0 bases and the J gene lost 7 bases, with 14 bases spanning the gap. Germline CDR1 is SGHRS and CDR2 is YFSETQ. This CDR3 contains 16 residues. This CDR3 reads CASSLAGRQNNSPLHF. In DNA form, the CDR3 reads TGCGCCAGCAGCTTGGCCGGGAGACAGAACAATTCACCCCTCCACTTT.

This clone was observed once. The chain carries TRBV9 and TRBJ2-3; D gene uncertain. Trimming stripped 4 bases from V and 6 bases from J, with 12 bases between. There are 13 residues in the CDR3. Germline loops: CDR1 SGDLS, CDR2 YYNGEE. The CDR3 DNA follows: TGTGCCAGCAGCACCCCTGAGAGGGATACGCAGTATTTT. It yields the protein CASSTPERDTQYF.

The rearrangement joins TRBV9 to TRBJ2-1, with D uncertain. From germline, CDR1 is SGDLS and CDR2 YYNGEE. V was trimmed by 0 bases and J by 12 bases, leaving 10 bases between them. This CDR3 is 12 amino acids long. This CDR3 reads CASSVDPGGQFF. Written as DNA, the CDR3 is TGTGCCAGCAGCGTAGATCCTGGCGGGCAGTTCTTC.

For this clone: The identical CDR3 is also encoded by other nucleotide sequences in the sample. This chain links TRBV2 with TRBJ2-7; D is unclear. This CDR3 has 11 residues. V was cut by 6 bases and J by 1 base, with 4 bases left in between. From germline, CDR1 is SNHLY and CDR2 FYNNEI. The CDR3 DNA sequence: TGTGCCAGCAGCTATTCCTACGAGCAGTACTTC. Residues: CASSYSYEQYF.

CDR3 residues: CAWSRDSPGANVLTF. The CDR3 DNA reads TGTGCCTGGAGTCGAGACAGTCCTGGGGCCAACGTCCTGACTTTC. The chain recombines TRBV30 with TRBJ2-6, with a possible D match to TRBD1 (5 bases). The germline gives CDR1 GTSNPN, CDR2 SVGIG (reference sequence). This CDR3 comprises 15 residues. V lost 2 bases and J lost 2, with 10 bases in between.